One sample yielded the 32 T cell receptor beta chains listed below, sequenced in a study of glioma-infiltrating T cells after dendritic cell vaccination. The assay was immunoSEQ multiplex PCR, and TCRdb's table has in-frame clones only and misses some. The data hold roughly 41,000 clones, with about 80% observed a single time. Sequenced here: blood, sampled before dendritic cell vaccination. The receptors shown here come from a human donor with glioblastoma.

This chain joins TRBV25-1 and TRBJ2-3, with 7 bases that match TRBD2. The germline V gene has CDR1 MGHDK and CDR2 SYGVNS. The CDR3 runs to 17 residues. The junction had 14 bases not matched to a gene; V was cut back by 6 bases and J by 2 bases. The CDR3 is CASSNHVLAPTTDTQYF. In DNA, the CDR3 is TGTGCCAGCAGCAATCACGTACTAGCGCCTACCACAGATACGCAGTATTTT.

CDR3 DNA sequence: TGTGCCAGCATTGAGACTAGCGGGGTGGGCAATGAGCAGTTCTTC. Translation: CASIETSGVGNEQFF. The chain recombines TRBV6-1 with TRBJ2-1; TRBD2 matches 11 bases. The V gene's germline CDR1 is MNHNS and CDR2 SASEGT. V lost 7 bases and J lost 6; bases outside the gene matches: 8. This CDR3 spans 15 amino acids.

The chain recombines TRBV27 with TRBJ1-1; D possibly corresponds to TRBD1 (5 bases). Germline CDR1 is MNHEY and CDR2 is SMNVEV (reference sequence). V dropped 0 bases and J dropped 0 bases, with 8 bases sitting between them. The CDR3 extends over 15 amino acids. The CDR3 sequence is CASSLSRGMNTEAFF. In DNA, the CDR3 is TGTGCCAGCAGTTTATCGCGGGGGATGAACACTGAAGCTTTCTTT.

The J gene is TRBJ2-2, the V gene TRBV27; TRBD1 matches 7 bases. CDR1 MNHEY and CDR2 SMNVEV come from the germline V gene (reference sequence). V gave up 6 bases and J gave up 2 bases; unmatched junction bases: 3. This CDR3 is built from 14 residues. CDR3 DNA sequence: TGTGCCAGCAGCGGGACAGCCAACACCGGGGAGCTGTTTTTT. This sequence encodes CASSGTANTGELFF.

The DNA for the CDR3 is TGTGCCAGCAGCATCTTAGCGGGGGCGTCCTACAATGAGCAGTTCTTC. Its protein is CASSILAGASYNEQFF. V and J are TRBV9 and TRBJ2-1; 9 positions agree with TRBD2. There are 16 residues in the CDR3. Per the germline V gene, CDR1 is SGDLS and CDR2 is YYNGEE. V gave up 4 bases and J gave up 1 base; unmatched junction bases: 6.

This clone showed up just a few times. Its ends do not fully match the called genes, so a read error is possible. The rearrangement uses TRBV9 and TRBJ2-3; D gene ambiguous. The CDR3 extends over 11 amino acids. The germline CDR1 and CDR2 sequences are SGDLS and YYNGEE. The CDR3 region is CASSSPDAQYF. In nucleotides, the CDR3 is TGTGCCAGCAGCTCTCCAGATGCGCAGTATTTT.

This clone was detected a few times. The J gene is TRBJ1-4, the V gene TRBV19; D is undetermined. The germline V gene has CDR1 LNHDA and CDR2 SQIVND (reference sequence). The CDR3 has 12 residues. Trimming cost V 5 bases and J 8 bases, with 9 bases left between them. The CDR3 DNA follows: TGTGCCAGTAGTCCACGAGAAGAAAAACTGTTTTTT. It codes for CASSPREEKLFF. Supplemented by reference TRBV19 and TRBJ1-4, the full variable domain reads DGGITQSPKYLFRKEGQNVTLSCEQNLNHDAMYWYRQDPGQGLRLIYYSQIVNDFQKGDIAEGYSVSREKKESFPLTVTSAQKNPTAFYLCASSPREEKLFFGSGTQLSVL.

This clone was seen a few times. The rearrangement links TRBV7-9 to TRBJ2-1, with a weak D call TRBD1 (5 bases). With 5 bases removed from V and 6 bases from J, the gap between germline ends came to 17 bases. Per the germline V gene, CDR1 is SEHNR and CDR2 is FQNEAQ (reference sequence). The CDR3 is made up of 15 amino acids. The CDR3 DNA follows: TGTGCCAGCAGCCAGGAGCCAGGGAATATCAATGAGCAGTTCTTC. It encodes CASSQEPGNINEQFF.

The rearrangement uses TRBV11-3 and TRBJ2-7; 8 nucleotides align to TRBD1. J lost 3 bases, V lost 5 bases, and 3 bases had no gene match. Germline lookup yields CDR1 SGHNT and CDR2 YENEEA. The CDR3 is 13 residues long. The CDR3 DNA reads TGTGCCAGCAGCCCCGACAGGGGCTACGAGCAGTACTTC. It codes for CASSPDRGYEQYF.

The chain uses TRBV7-2 and TRBJ2-2; 8 bases map to TRBD2. The CDR3 totals 15 residues. In germline, CDR1 is SGHTA, CDR2 FQGNSA. The ends lost 5 bases at V and 5 bases at J; junction bases unmatched: 7. CDR3 in amino acids: CASSPGGARTGELFF. In nucleotides, the CDR3 is TGTGCCAGCAGCCCCGGGGGGGCCAGAACCGGGGAGCTGTTTTTT. The full variable domain, in which reference TRBV7-2 and TRBJ2-2 provide the parts outside the CDR3, is GAGVSQSPSNKVTEKGKDVELRCDPISGHTALYWYRQSLGQGLEFLIYFQGNSAPDKSGLPSDRFSAERTGGSVSTLTIQRTQQEDSAVYLCASSPGGARTGELFFGEGSRLTVL.

This chain uses TRBV29-1 with TRBJ2-3; TRBD2 matches at 7 bases. This CDR3 spans 13 amino acids. V lost 6 bases and J lost 5; bases outside the gene matches: 8. Germline loops: CDR1 SQVTM, CDR2 ANQGSEA. Here the CDR3 reads CSVRREGLDTQYF. The CDR3 DNA reads TGCAGCGTACGGAGGGAGGGGTTAGATACGCAGTATTTT.

The rearrangement links TRBV7-2 to TRBJ1-4; possible D gene TRBD1, 5 bases. CDR3 length equals 15 residues. Trimming removed 4 bases from V and 5 bases from J, with 14 bases in between. Germline V gene sequence: CDR1 SGHTA, CDR2 FQGNSA. The CDR3 nucleotides are TGTGCCAGCAGCTCCCGACAGCAGAACAATGAAAAACTGTTTTTT. As protein: CASSSRQQNNEKLFF.

V and J are TRBV11-2 and TRBJ2-7; D is ambiguous. The CDR3 is made up of 15 amino acids. The germline V and J ends were trimmed by 5 bases and 3 bases, with 17 bases remaining between them. Germline V gene data show CDR1 as SGHAT and CDR2 as FQNNGV. The CDR3 coding sequence is TGTGCCAGCAGCCCACTCCCCTTAGCCAGCTACGAGCAGTACTTC. This gives the protein CASSPLPLASYEQYF.

This chain uses TRBV9 with TRBJ2-1; TRBD1 matches 8 bases. Germline assignment: CDR1 SGDLS and CDR2 YYNGEE. The CDR3 spans 13 residues. Trimming took 2 bases from V and 9 from J; bases not matched to a gene: 4. Written as DNA, the CDR3 is TGTGCCAGCAGCGTCTATACAGGGGGTGAGCAGTTCTTC. Its translation is CASSVYTGGEQFF.

The CDR3 sequence: CASSYEGGQETQYF. The CDR3 DNA follows: TGTGCCAGCAGTTATGAGGGCGGCCAAGAGACCCAGTACTTC. The chain links TRBV28 to TRBJ2-5, with D possibly matching TRBD2 (5 bases). Germline-derived CDR1 and CDR2 are MDHEN and SYDVKM. This CDR3 comprises 14 residues. With 4 bases removed from V and 1 base from J, the gap between germline ends came to 10 bases.

The chain uses TRBV14 and TRBJ2-1; TRBD2 matches 8 bases. The CDR3 totals 15 residues. Per the germline V gene, CDR1 is SGHDN and CDR2 is FVKESK. The V segment lost 0 bases and the J segment 8 bases; nucleotides outside the gene matches: 6. The CDR3 DNA is TGTGCCAGCAGCCAAGAAGGTCCAGCGGGGGATGAGCAGTTCTTC. Translation gives CASSQEGPAGDEQFF. The full variable domain, completed using reference TRBV14 and TRBJ2-1, is EAGVTQFPSHSVIEKGQTVTLRCDPISGHDNLYWYRRVMGKEIKFLLHFVKESKQDESGMPNNRFLAERTGGTYSTLKVQPAELEDSGVYFCASSQEGPAGDEQFFGPGTRLTVL.

The chain uses TRBV7-9 and TRBJ2-5, with D possibly TRBD2 on 5 matching bases. Germline V lookup: CDR1 SEHNR, CDR2 FQNEAQ (reference sequence). Trimming cost V 5 bases and J 5 bases, with 9 bases left between them. The CDR3 contains 12 residues. The CDR3 bases are TGTGCCAGCAGCCCCTCGGGGGAGACCCAGTACTTC. The encoded protein is CASSPSGETQYF.

The chain uses TRBV4-1 and TRBJ2-2; no reliable D call. Trimming stripped 4 bases from V and 1 base from J, with 10 bases between. This CDR3 is 15 amino acids long. The V gene's germline CDR1 is MGHRA and CDR2 YSYEKL. The DNA of the CDR3 is TGCGCCAGCAGCCTACCCGGCGGGAACACCGGGGAGCTGTTTTTT. Protein: CASSLPGGNTGELFF.

The genes are TRBV7-6 and TRBJ2-3; the match to TRBD2 covers 7 bases. Germline CDR1 and CDR2: SGHVS and FNYEAQ. This CDR3 is 15 amino acids long. V shed 0 bases, J shed 2 bases, and the junction held 2 bases outside the gene matches. This chain's CDR3 is CASSLAGGYTDTQYF. The CDR3 DNA is TGTGCCAGCAGCTTAGCGGGGGGGTACACAGATACGCAGTATTTT.

Only one count was recorded for this clone. V is TRBV2 and J is TRBJ1-6, with D hard to call. Germline V gene sequence: CDR1 SNHLY, CDR2 FYNNEI. The CDR3 runs to 13 residues. V lost 4 bases and J 5 bases, leaving 6 bases between the germline ends. CDR3 coding DNA: TGTGCCAGCAGTGGGCGGCATAATTCACCCCTCCACTTT. This encodes CASSGRHNSPLHF.

The chain links TRBV7-3 to TRBJ1-1; D not certain. Deletions cut 2 bases from V and 8 bases from J, with 12 bases between. Germline V gene sequence: CDR1 SGHTA, CDR2 FQGTGA. The CDR3 covers 13 residues. The CDR3 region is CASSLGSGSEAFF. The CDR3 region has the DNA TGTGCCAGCAGCTTAGGGTCGGGATCCGAAGCTTTCTTT. Complete variable domain (other parts from reference TRBV7-3 and TRBJ1-1): GAGVSQTPSNKVTEKGKYVELRCDPISGHTALYWYRQSLGQGPEFLIYFQGTGAADDSGLPNDRFFAVRPEGSVSTLKIQRTERGDSAVYLCASSLGSGSEAFFGQGTRLTVV.

The DNA of the CDR3 is TGTGCCACCCAGAGGACAGGGAGTCTCTACGAGCAGTACTTC. This sequence encodes CATQRTGSLYEQYF. The rearrangement joins TRBV6-1 to TRBJ2-7; 8 nucleotides line up with TRBD1. With V trimmed by 10 bases and J by 3 bases, 11 bases remained unmatched. CDR1 and CDR2 from the germline V gene are MNHNS and SASEGT. CDR3 length: 14 residues.

The rearrangement joins TRBV7-8 to TRBJ2-1; possibly TRBD2 for D (7 bases). Germline V gene lookup returns CDR1 SGHVS and CDR2 FQNEAQ. V lost 1 base, J lost 1 base, and 17 bases lay in between. CDR3 length equals 18 residues. CDR3 DNA: TGTGCCAGCAGCTTAGTTCGCGGGGGCCGCAAATCCTACAATGAGCAGTTCTTC. Translating it yields CASSLVRGGRKSYNEQFF. The full variable domain, rest sourced from reference TRBV7-8 and TRBJ2-1, is GAGVSQSPRYKVAKRGQDVALRCDPISGHVSLFWYQQALGQGPEFLTYFQNEAQLDKSGLPSDRFFAERPEGSVSTLKIQRTQQEDSAVYLCASSLVRGGRKSYNEQFFGPGTRLTVL.

This chain joins TRBV5-4 and TRBJ1-1; a possible D gene is TRBD1 (5 bases). V was shortened by 7 bases and J by 0 bases, with 10 bases between the two germline ends. CDR1 is SGHNT, CDR2 YYREEE, per germline (reference sequence). The CDR3 contains 13 residues. CDR3 nucleotide sequence: TGTGCCAGCTCAAAGGGGATGAACACTGAAGCTTTCTTT. Amino acid sequence: CASSKGMNTEAFF.

This chain uses TRBV5-1 with TRBJ2-1, with 9 bases fitting TRBD1. V lost 4 bases, J lost 10 bases, and 12 bases stayed unmatched. There are 15 residues in the CDR3. Germline CDR1 reads SGHRS; CDR2 reads YFSETQ. The CDR3 coding sequence is TGCGCCAGCAGCCCGAGGACAGGGGACCACCGGGAGCAGTTCTTC. Translated: CASSPRTGDHREQFF.

This clone was observed once. The chain combines TRBV6-1 with TRBJ2-2; D ambiguous. Germline CDR1 MNHNS, CDR2 SASEGT. Trimming shortened V by 7 bases and J by 1 base, and 4 bases separated the two germline ends. The CDR3 is 12 residues long. The CDR3 DNA reads TGTGCCAGCAATCTGAACACCGGGGAGCTGTTTTTT. This translates into CASNLNTGELFF.

The V and J genes are TRBV7-9 and TRBJ1-6; D call uncertain. Trimming removed 1 base from V and 7 bases from J, with 11 bases in between. Germline V gene sequence: CDR1 SEHNR, CDR2 FQNEAQ (reference sequence). This CDR3 has 15 residues. CDR3 in amino acids: CASSLGGVPNSPLHF. The CDR3 DNA reads as TGTGCCAGCAGCTTAGGAGGCGTGCCCAATTCACCCCTCCACTTT.

This clone occurred a few times. The chain uses TRBV28 and TRBJ1-6; tentatively, D is TRBD1 (5 bases). Trimming left V 6 bases short and J 9 bases short, with 15 bases between. The V gene's germline CDR1 is MDHEN and CDR2 SYDVKM. The CDR3 totals 14 residues. The CDR3 sequence is CASRRDGGFSPLHF. DNA for the CDR3: TGTGCCAGCAGGCGGGACGGGGGGTTTTCACCCCTCCACTTT.

V usage is TRBV18 and J usage is TRBJ2-7; 8 bases match TRBD1. Trimming removed 4 bases from V and 2 bases from J; junction bases left unmatched: 7. The CDR3 extends over 15 amino acids. The germline CDR1 and CDR2 sequences are KGHSH and LQKENI. The CDR3 here is CASSLPPGQAYEQYF. CDR3 in DNA: TGTGCCAGCTCACTCCCTCCGGGACAGGCCTACGAGCAGTACTTC.

The chain uses TRBV21-1 and TRBJ2-3; the table calls TRBD1, which could not be checked here. TRBV21-1 has pseudogene status. The CDR3 totals 13 residues. The CDR3 coding sequence is TGTGCCAGCAGCGGTACGTCAGCAGATACGCAGTATTTT. Translated: CASSGTSADTQYF.

Here the CDR3 reads CAWSDRGTGYGYTF. CDR3 DNA: TGTGCCTGGAGTGATAGGGGGACAGGCTATGGCTACACCTTC. The gene calls are TRBV30 and TRBJ1-2; 8 nucleotides align to TRBD1. Trimming removed 1 base from V and 4 bases from J; junction bases left unmatched: 5. Germline CDR1 GTSNPN, CDR2 SVGIG (reference sequence). The length of the CDR3 is 14 residues.

CDR3 nucleotides: TGTGCCAGCAGTTACTCGGACAGGGGCTACGAGCAGTACTTC. It yields the protein CASSYSDRGYEQYF. The chain employs TRBV6-5 and TRBJ2-7, with TRBD1 matching over 9 bases. The CDR3 totals 14 residues. With 0 bases clipped from V and 3 bases from J, the junction kept 0 bases outside the gene matches. Looked up from germline, CDR1 is MNHEY and CDR2 is SVGAGI.